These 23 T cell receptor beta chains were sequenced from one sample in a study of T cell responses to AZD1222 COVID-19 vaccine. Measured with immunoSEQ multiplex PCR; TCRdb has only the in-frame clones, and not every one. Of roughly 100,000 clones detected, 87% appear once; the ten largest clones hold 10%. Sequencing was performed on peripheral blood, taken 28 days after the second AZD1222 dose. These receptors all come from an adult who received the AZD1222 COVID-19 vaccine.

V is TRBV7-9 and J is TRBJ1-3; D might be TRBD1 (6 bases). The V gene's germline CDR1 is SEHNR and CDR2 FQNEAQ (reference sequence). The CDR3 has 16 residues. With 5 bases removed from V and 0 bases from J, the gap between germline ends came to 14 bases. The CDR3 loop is CASSPRTDFSGNTIYF. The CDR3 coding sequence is TGTGCCAGCAGCCCGAGGACAGACTTCTCTGGAAACACCATATATTTT.

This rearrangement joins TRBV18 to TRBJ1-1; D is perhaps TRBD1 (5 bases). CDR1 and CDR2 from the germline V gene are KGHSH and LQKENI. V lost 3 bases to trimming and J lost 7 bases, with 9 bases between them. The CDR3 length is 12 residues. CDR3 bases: TGTGCCAGCTCACCCGGACAATTTGAAGCTTTCTTT. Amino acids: CASSPGQFEAFF. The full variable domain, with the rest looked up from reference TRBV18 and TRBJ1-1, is NAGVMQNPRHLVRRRGQEARLRCSPMKGHSHVYWYRQLPEEGLKFMVYLQKENIIDESGMPKERFSAEFPKEGPSILRIQQVVRGDSAAYFCASSPGQFEAFFGQGTRLTVV.

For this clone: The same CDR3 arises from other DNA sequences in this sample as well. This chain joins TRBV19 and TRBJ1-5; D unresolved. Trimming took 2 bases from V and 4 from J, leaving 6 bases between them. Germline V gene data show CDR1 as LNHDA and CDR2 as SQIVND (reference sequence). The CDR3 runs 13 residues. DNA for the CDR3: TGTGCCAGTAGTATAACGGGGAATCAGCCCCAGCATTTT. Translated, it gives CASSITGNQPQHF.

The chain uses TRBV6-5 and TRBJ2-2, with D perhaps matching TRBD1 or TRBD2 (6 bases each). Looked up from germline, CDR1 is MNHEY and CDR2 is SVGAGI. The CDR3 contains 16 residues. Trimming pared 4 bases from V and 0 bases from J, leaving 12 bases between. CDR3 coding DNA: TGTGCCAGCAGTTCATTAGGGGGGTCGAACACCGGGGAGCTGTTTTTT. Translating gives CASSSLGGSNTGELFF.

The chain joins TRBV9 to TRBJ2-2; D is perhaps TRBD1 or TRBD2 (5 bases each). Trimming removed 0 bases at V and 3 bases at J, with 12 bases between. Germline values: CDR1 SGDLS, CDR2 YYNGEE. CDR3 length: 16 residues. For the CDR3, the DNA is TGTGCCAGCAGCGTAGCTCCGGGACCGCACACCGGGGAGCTGTTTTTT. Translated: CASSVAPGPHTGELFF. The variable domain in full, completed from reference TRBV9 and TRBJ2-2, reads DSGVTQTPKHLITATGQRVTLRCSPRSGDLSVYWYQQSLDQGLQFLIQYYNGEERAKGNILERFSAQQFPDLHSELNLSSLELGDSALYFCASSVAPGPHTGELFFGEGSRLTVL.

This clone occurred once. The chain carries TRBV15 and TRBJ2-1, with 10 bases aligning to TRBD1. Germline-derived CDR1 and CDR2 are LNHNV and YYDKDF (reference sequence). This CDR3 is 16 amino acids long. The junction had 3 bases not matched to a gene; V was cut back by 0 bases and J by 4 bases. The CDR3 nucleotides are TGTGCCACCAGCAGAGATCGGGGACAGGGGTACAATGAGCAGTTCTTC. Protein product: CATSRDRGQGYNEQFF.

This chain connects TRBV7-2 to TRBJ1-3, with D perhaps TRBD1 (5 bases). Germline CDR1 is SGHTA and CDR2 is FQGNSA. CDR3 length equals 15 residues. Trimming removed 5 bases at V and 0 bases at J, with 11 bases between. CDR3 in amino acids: CASSPGGISGNTIYF. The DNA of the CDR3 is TGTGCCAGCAGCCCCGGGGGAATCTCTGGAAACACCATATATTTT. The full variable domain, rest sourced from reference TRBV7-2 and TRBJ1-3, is GAGVSQSPSNKVTEKGKDVELRCDPISGHTALYWYRQSLGQGLEFLIYFQGNSAPDKSGLPSDRFSAERTGGSVSTLTIQRTQQEDSAVYLCASSPGGISGNTIYFGEGSWLTVV.

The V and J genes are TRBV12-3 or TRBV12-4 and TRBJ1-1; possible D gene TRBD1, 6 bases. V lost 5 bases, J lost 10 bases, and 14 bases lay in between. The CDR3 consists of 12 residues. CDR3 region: CASSRDKLAAFF. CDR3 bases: TGTGCCAGCAGTCGGGACAAACTGGCAGCTTTCTTT.

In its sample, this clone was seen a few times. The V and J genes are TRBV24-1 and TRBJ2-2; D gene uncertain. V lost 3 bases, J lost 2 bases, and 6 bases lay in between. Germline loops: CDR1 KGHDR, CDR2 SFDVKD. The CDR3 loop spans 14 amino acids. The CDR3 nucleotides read TGTGCCACCAGTGATCTAGTAAACACCGGGGAGCTGTTTTTT. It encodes CATSDLVNTGELFF.

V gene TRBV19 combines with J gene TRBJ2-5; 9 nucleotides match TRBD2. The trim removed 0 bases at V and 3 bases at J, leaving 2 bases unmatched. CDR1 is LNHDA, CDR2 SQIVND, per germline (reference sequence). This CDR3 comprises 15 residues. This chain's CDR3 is CASSIDASGEETQYF. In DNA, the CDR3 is TGTGCCAGTAGTATAGATGCTAGCGGGGAAGAGACCCAGTACTTC.

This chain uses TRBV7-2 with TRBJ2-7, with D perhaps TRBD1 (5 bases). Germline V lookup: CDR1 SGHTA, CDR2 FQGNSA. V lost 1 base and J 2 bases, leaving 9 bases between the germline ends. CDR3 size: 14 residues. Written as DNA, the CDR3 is TGTGCCAGCAGCTTAGTTACAGGTACCTACGAGCAGTACTTC. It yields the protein CASSLVTGTYEQYF.

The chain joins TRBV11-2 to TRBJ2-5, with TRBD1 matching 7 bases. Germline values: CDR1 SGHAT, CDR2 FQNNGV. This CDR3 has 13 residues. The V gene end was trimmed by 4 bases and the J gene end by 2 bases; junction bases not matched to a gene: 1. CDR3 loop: CASSWGQQETQYF. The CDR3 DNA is TGTGCCAGCAGCTGGGGACAGCAAGAGACCCAGTACTTC.

As DNA, the CDR3 is TGTGCCAGCAGAACAAGGTCAGGGGGTCCGCTTAATACGCAGTATTTT. This translates into CASRTRSGGPLNTQYF. This chain joins TRBV28 and TRBJ2-3, with TRBD1 matching 7 bases. The germline V gene has CDR1 MDHEN and CDR2 SYDVKM. V was clipped by 6 bases and J by 7 bases; unmatched bases: 16. The CDR3 spans 16 residues.

The CDR3 region has the DNA TGTGCCAGCAGCACTACACAGGATAATTCACCCCTCCACTTT. As protein: CASSTTQDNSPLHF. The chain recombines TRBV3-1 (or the pseudogene TRBV3-2) with TRBJ1-6, with a tentative D call TRBD1 (5 bases). The CDR3 consists of 14 residues. CDR1 is LGHDT and CDR2 is YNNKEL in the germline V gene (reference sequence). Trimming pared 5 bases from V and 5 bases from J, leaving 10 bases between.

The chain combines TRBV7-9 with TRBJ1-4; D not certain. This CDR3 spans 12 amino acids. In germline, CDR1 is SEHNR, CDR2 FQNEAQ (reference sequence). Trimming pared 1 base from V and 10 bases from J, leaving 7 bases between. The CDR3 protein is CASSLEVGKLFF. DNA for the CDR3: TGTGCCAGCAGCTTAGAGGTTGGAAAACTGTTTTTT.

The chain's CDR3 is CASGGDSQQETQYF. Written as DNA, the CDR3 is TGCGCCAGCGGGGGAGACTCCCAACAAGAGACCCAGTACTTC. The genes are TRBV4-1 and TRBJ2-5; D tentatively reads TRBD1 or TRBD2 (5 bases each). Germline loops: CDR1 MGHRA, CDR2 YSYEKL. The CDR3 has 14 residues. V dropped 8 bases and J dropped 2 bases, with 15 bases sitting between them.

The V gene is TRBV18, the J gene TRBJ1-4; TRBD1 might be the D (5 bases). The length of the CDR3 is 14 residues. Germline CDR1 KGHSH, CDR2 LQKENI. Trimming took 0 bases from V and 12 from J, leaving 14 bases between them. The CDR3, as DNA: TGTGCCAGCTCACCACCGAGGGGAACAACGGAACTGTTTTTT. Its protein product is CASSPPRGTTELFF. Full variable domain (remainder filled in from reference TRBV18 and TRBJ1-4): NAGVMQNPRHLVRRRGQEARLRCSPMKGHSHVYWYRQLPEEGLKFMVYLQKENIIDESGMPKERFSAEFPKEGPSILRIQQVVRGDSAAYFCASSPPRGTTELFFGSGTQLSVL.

CDR3 nucleotides: TGTGCCAGCACTGCGGACAGGGGATTGAACACTGAAGCTTTCTTT. Protein: CASTADRGLNTEAFF. The chain carries TRBV2 and TRBJ1-1, with 9 positions matching TRBD1. Germline CDR1 reads SNHLY; CDR2 reads FYNNEI. The V gene end was trimmed by 7 bases and the J gene end by 0 bases; junction bases not matched to a gene: 6. CDR3 length: 15 amino acids.

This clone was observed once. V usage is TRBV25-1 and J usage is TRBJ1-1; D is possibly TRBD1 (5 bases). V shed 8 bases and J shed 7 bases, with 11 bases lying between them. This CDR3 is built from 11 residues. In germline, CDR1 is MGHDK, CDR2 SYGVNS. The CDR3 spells CASGGEFEAFF. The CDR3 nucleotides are TGTGCCAGCGGAGGGGAGTTTGAAGCTTTCTTT.

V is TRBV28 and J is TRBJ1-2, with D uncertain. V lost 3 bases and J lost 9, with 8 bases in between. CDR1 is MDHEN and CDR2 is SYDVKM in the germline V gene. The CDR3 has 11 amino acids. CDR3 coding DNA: TGTGCCAGCAGTTTTAAGGGCAGCTACACCTTC. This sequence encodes CASSFKGSYTF.

The CDR3 DNA sequence: TGTGCCAGCAGCCGCCGGCCCGGGACAGATACGCAGTATTTT. Translation: CASSRRPGTDTQYF. The rearrangement uses TRBV11-2 and TRBJ2-3; no firm D call. Per germline, CDR1 SGHAT and CDR2 FQNNGV. Trimming left V 5 bases short and J 3 bases short, with 12 bases between. The CDR3 spans 14 residues.

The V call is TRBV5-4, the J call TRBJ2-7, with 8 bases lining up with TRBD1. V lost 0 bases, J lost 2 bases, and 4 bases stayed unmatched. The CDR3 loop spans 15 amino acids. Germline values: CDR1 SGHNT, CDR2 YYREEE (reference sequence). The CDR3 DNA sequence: TGTGCCAGCAGCTTGGAAGGGACAGGCGCCTACGAGCAGTACTTC. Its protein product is CASSLEGTGAYEQYF.

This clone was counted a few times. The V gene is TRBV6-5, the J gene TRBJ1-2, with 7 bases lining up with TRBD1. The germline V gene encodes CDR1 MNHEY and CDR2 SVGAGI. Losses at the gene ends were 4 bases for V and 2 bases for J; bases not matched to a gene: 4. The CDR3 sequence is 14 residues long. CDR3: CASSLEQGNYGYTF. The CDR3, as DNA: TGTGCCAGCAGTTTAGAACAGGGGAACTATGGCTACACCTTC.